This TCR beta chain originates from a study of T cell changes during pregnancy in multiple sclerosis. The junction had 5 bases not matched to a gene; V was cut back by 5 bases and J by 10 bases. The CDR3 runs 13 residues. Germline-derived CDR1 and CDR2 are MNHEY and SVGAGI. Only in-frame clones appear in the TCRdb table, and some are missing; sequencing was by immunoSEQ multiplex PCR. This table has tens of thousands of clones, around nine tenths appearing once. Material: CD8+ T cells from peripheral blood mononuclear cells, obtained in the first trimester of pregnancy. The chain links TRBV6-5 to TRBJ2-1; TRBD2 aligns across 10 bases. The receptor's source is a female donor with multiple sclerosis, enrolled in a pregnancy study. CDR3 sequence: CASSPPGLAEQFF. CDR3 nucleotide sequence: TGTGCCAGCAGTCCCCCGGGACTAGCGGAGCAGTTCTTC.